These 22 T cell receptor beta chains share one sample of origin, sequenced in a study of shared clonotypes between healthy human individuals. TCRdb keeps only in-frame clones here, not all; method: immunoSEQ multiplex PCR. The table has about half a million clones, about 85% seen once. Sequenced material: PBMCs. All receptors come from a woman in her thirties or forties in good health. Some clones in this sample may be carry-over from other donors' samples.

The CDR3 loop reads CASSSGTSGKYF. The CDR3, as DNA: TGTGCCAGCAGTTCCGGGACTAGCGGGAAGTACTTC. V usage is TRBV28 and J usage is TRBJ2-7; 13 bases match TRBD2. The CDR3 is 12 residues long. CDR1 is MDHEN and CDR2 is SYDVKM in the germline V gene. After removal of 4 bases from V and 11 bases from J, the junction contained 2 bases not matched to a gene. Using reference TRBV28 and TRBJ2-7 for the parts outside the CDR3, the full variable domain is DVKVTQSSRYLVKRTGEKVFLECVQDMDHENMFWYRQDPGLGLRLIYFSYDVKMKEKGDIPEGYSVSREKKERFSLILESASTNQTSMYLCASSSGTSGKYFGPGTRLTVT.

The V gene is TRBV5-1, the J gene TRBJ1-3; 8 bases align to TRBD1. Germline CDR1 and CDR2: SGHRS and YFSETQ. This CDR3 is 15 amino acids long. V lost 0 bases, J lost 2 bases, and 1 base stayed unmatched. Here the CDR3 reads CASSLGQGPGNTIYF. CDR3 in DNA: TGCGCCAGCAGCTTGGGACAGGGGCCTGGAAACACCATATATTTT.

The J gene is TRBJ2-1, the V gene TRBV7-9, with TRBD1 matching over 12 bases. Trimming removed 4 bases from V and 12 bases from J; junction bases left unmatched: 10. Germline CDR1 and CDR2: SEHNR and FQNEAQ (reference sequence). The CDR3 sequence is 15 residues long. CDR3 sequence (DNA): TGTGCCAGCAGCTACGCCGGGACAGGGGGCGAAGGGCAGTTCTTC. This sequence encodes CASSYAGTGGEGQFF.

This chain uses TRBV19 with TRBJ2-1; 8 positions match TRBD2. Looked up from germline, CDR1 is LNHDA and CDR2 is SQIVND (reference sequence). The length of the CDR3 is 13 residues. V gave up 3 bases and J gave up 8 bases; unmatched junction bases: 3. The CDR3 DNA reads TGTGCCAGTAGTATGAGCGGGAGTGATGAGCAGTTCTTC. Encoded protein: CASSMSGSDEQFF.

The chain is built from TRBV2 and TRBJ2-2; perhaps TRBD2 as D (5 bases). Germline V CDR1 and CDR2: SNHLY, FYNNEI. The length of the CDR3 is 13 residues. The ends were cut back, 2 bases at V and 6 bases at J, with 7 bases in the middle. The CDR3 region is CASSESRAGELFF. The DNA of the CDR3 is TGTGCCAGCAGTGAATCGAGGGCCGGGGAGCTGTTTTTT.

V gene TRBV7-2 combines with J gene TRBJ1-5; 9 bases are shared with TRBD1. V dropped 5 bases and J dropped 6; count of bases not matched to a gene: 5. This CDR3 has 14 amino acids. Looked up from germline, CDR1 is SGHTA and CDR2 is FQGNSA. CDR3 in DNA: TGTGCCAGCAGCCCTACAGGGGGCAGTCAGCCCCAGCATTTT. Translating gives CASSPTGGSQPQHF.

The chain couples TRBV2 to TRBJ2-7, with 12 bases identical to TRBD1. Losses at the gene ends were 6 bases for V and 6 bases for J; bases not matched to a gene: 6. This CDR3 contains 14 residues. The germline V gene has CDR1 SNHLY and CDR2 FYNNEI. CDR3 bases: TGTGCCAGCAGCGGGACAGGGGGCTTGGGCGAGCAGTACTTC. Protein sequence: CASSGTGGLGEQYF.

V and J are TRBV5-1 and TRBJ1-2, with 12 bases lining up with TRBD1. This CDR3 is built from 16 residues. Trimming at V came to 0 bases and at J to 6 bases, leaving 6 bases not matched to a gene. Germline V gene sequence: CDR1 SGHRS, CDR2 YFSETQ. The CDR3 DNA sequence: TGCGCCAGCAGCTTGGAAACCGGGACAGGGGGCGATGGCTACACCTTC. This gives the protein CASSLETGTGGDGYTF.

The table lists this clone with a count of one. The chain has TRBV10-3 and TRBJ2-7; 7 bases agree with TRBD1. The CDR3 runs 11 residues. With 8 bases clipped from V and 7 bases from J, the junction kept 5 bases outside the gene matches. CDR1 is ENHRY and CDR2 is SYGVKD in the germline V gene. The CDR3 here is CAIGTAREQYF. The CDR3 DNA follows: TGTGCCATCGGGACAGCGAGAGAGCAGTACTTC.

CDR3 region: CASSLVFGLSTDTQYF. CDR3 bases: TGCGCCAGCAGCTTGGTTTTCGGGTTGAGCACAGATACGCAGTATTTT. This chain joins TRBV5-1 and TRBJ2-3; D gene ambiguous. Deletions cut 0 bases from V and 0 bases from J, with 11 bases between. This CDR3 spans 16 amino acids. Germline CDR1 is SGHRS and CDR2 is YFSETQ.

The count of this clone is one. V gene TRBV19 combines with J gene TRBJ1-1; no definite D call. CDR1 and CDR2 (germline): LNHDA, SQIVND (reference sequence). V dropped 1 base and J dropped 0 bases, with 12 bases sitting between them. This CDR3 comprises 16 residues. The CDR3 reads CASSIGRGGMNTEAFF. CDR3 sequence (DNA): TGTGCCAGTAGTATAGGTCGGGGTGGAATGAACACTGAAGCTTTCTTT.

The V and J genes are TRBV18 and TRBJ2-7; D unclear. V lost 5 bases, J lost 3 bases, and 8 bases lay in between. CDR1 and CDR2 (germline): KGHSH, LQKENI. This CDR3 region has 12 residues. The CDR3, as DNA: TGTGCCAGCTCAAACAGAGACTACGAGCAGTACTTC. Translated: CASSNRDYEQYF.

The chain uses TRBV7-9 and TRBJ2-2; D call uncertain. V was trimmed by 0 bases and J by 7 bases, leaving 3 bases between them. This CDR3 has 12 amino acids. From germline, CDR1 is SEHNR and CDR2 FQNEAQ (reference sequence). The CDR3 here is CASSLADGELFF. DNA of the CDR3: TGTGCCAGCAGCTTAGCGGACGGGGAGCTGTTTTTT.

V and J are TRBV29-1 and TRBJ2-4, with 8 bases identical to TRBD1. Per germline, CDR1 SQVTM and CDR2 ANQGSEA. The length of the CDR3 is 12 residues. The trim removed 4 bases at V and 6 bases at J, leaving 2 bases unmatched. The CDR3 loop reads CSVATGGNIQYF. For the CDR3, the DNA is TGCAGCGTTGCCACAGGGGGAAACATTCAGTACTTC.

About this clone itself: Other DNA variants within this sample encode the same CDR3. The genes are TRBV5-4 and TRBJ1-1; TRBD1 agrees at 7 bases. Per the germline V gene, CDR1 is SGHNT and CDR2 is YYREEE (reference sequence). Trimming cost V 4 bases and J 2 bases; bases outside gene matches: 2. There are 13 residues in the CDR3. Written as DNA, the CDR3 is TGTGCCAGCAGCCGACAGGGCAACACTGAAGCTTTCTTT. Translating it yields CASSRQGNTEAFF.

This clone came up a few times. The chain links TRBV28 to TRBJ1-1; D gene ambiguous. The germline V gene has CDR1 MDHEN and CDR2 SYDVKM. The CDR3 extends over 13 amino acids. V was trimmed by 3 bases and J by 1 base, leaving 6 bases between them. The CDR3: CASSFIPNTEAFF. For the CDR3, the DNA is TGTGCCAGCAGTTTCATTCCGAACACTGAAGCTTTCTTT.

The genes are TRBV6-4 and TRBJ1-5, with TRBD1 identical over 10 bases. The CDR3 is 17 amino acids. Germline V gene data show CDR1 as MRHNA and CDR2 as SNTAGT. V shed 6 bases and J 0 bases; nucleotides not matched to a gene: 8. CDR3 sequence reads: CASSEDRGRGSNQPQHF. The CDR3 coding sequence is TGTGCCAGCAGCGAAGACAGGGGGCGAGGTAGCAATCAGCCCCAGCATTTT.

CDR3 bases: TGTGCCAGCAGCTTGGCAAGGGGGGGCTACGAGCAGTACTTC. Amino acids: CASSLARGGYEQYF. This chain joins TRBV5-4 and TRBJ2-7; TRBD2 might be the D (7 bases). V shed 0 bases and J shed 3 bases, with 10 bases lying between them. The CDR3 runs to 14 residues. The germline V gene encodes CDR1 SGHNT and CDR2 YYREEE (reference sequence).

CDR3 loop: CASSPGQYYGYTF. Written as DNA, the CDR3 is TGTGCCAGCAGCCCCGGACAGTACTATGGCTACACCTTC. V gene TRBV14 combines with J gene TRBJ1-2; possibly TRBD1 for D (6 bases). The germline V gene has CDR1 SGHDN and CDR2 FVKESK. This CDR3 is built from 13 residues. V was pared by 4 bases and J by 3 bases, with 9 bases between.

This sequence joins TRBV19 and TRBJ1-1; 9 nucleotides line up with TRBD1. Germline trimming cut 4 bases from V and 5 bases from J; bases unmatched to any gene: 2. The CDR3 covers 13 residues. Per germline, CDR1 LNHDA and CDR2 SQIVND (reference sequence). For the CDR3, the DNA is TGTGCCAGTAGTACCGGACAGGGGACTGAAGCTTTCTTT. It is translated as CASSTGQGTEAFF. The full variable domain, completed using reference TRBV19 and TRBJ1-1, is DGGITQSPKYLFRKEGQNVTLSCEQNLNHDAMYWYRQDPGQGLRLIYYSQIVNDFQKGDIAEGYSVSREKKESFPLTVTSAQKNPTAFYLCASSTGQGTEAFFGQGTRLTVV.

This chain uses TRBV6-6 with TRBJ2-3; D tentatively reads TRBD1 or TRBD2 (5 bases each). V was shortened by 6 bases and J by 14 bases, with 24 bases between the two germline ends. The germline CDR1 and CDR2 sequences are MNHNY and SVGAGI (reference sequence). The CDR3 sequence is 14 residues long. The CDR3 DNA follows: TGTGCCAGCAGCACTACCGGGACCACCGTTCTATGGTATTTT. Translation: CASSTTGTTVLWYF.

In its sample, this clone was seen many times. The chain links TRBV6-1 to TRBJ2-7; 9 positions agree with TRBD2. Germline V gene data show CDR1 as MNHNS and CDR2 as SASEGT. The CDR3 is 15 residues long. V lost 1 base to trimming and J lost 2 bases; unmatched junction nucleotides: 3. CDR3 amino acids: CASSEGLAGTYEQYF. In DNA form, the CDR3 reads TGTGCCAGCAGTGAAGGGCTAGCGGGGACCTACGAGCAGTACTTC.